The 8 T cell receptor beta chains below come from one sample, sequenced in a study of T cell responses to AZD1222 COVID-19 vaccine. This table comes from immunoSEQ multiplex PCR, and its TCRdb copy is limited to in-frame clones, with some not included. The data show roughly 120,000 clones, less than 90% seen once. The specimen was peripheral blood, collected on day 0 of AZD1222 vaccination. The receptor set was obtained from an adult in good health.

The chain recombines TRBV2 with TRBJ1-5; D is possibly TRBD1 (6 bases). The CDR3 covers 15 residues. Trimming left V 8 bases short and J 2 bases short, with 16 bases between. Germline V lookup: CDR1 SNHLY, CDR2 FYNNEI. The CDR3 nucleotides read TGTGCCAGCCTCGGGGAAGGGGGGCGCAATCAGCCCCAGCATTTT. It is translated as CASLGEGGRNQPQHF.

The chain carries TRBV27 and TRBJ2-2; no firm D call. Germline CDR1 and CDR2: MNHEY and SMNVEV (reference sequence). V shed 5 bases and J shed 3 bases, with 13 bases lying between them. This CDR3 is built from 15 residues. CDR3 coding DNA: TGTGCCAGCAGTCCCTCTATAGATGACACCGGGGAGCTGTTTTTT. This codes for CASSPSIDDTGELFF.

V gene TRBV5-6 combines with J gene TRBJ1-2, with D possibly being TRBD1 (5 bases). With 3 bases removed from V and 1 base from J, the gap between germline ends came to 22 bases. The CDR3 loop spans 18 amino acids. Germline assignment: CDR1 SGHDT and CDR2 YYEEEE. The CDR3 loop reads CASSWRWGYDRFNYGYTF. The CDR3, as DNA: TGTGCCAGCAGCTGGAGGTGGGGATATGACAGATTTAACTATGGCTACACCTTC.

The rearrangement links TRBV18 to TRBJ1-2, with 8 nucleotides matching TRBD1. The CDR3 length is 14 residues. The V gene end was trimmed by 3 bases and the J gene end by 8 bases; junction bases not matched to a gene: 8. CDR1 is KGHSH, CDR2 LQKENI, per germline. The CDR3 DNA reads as TGTGCCAGCTCACCGCTGACAGGGGAGGGCGGCTACACCTTC. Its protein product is CASSPLTGEGGYTF.

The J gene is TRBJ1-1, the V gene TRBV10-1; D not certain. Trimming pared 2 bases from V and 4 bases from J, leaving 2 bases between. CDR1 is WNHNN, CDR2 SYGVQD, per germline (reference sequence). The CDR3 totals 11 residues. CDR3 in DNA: TGCGCCAGCAGTGAGAGCACTGAAGCTTTCTTT. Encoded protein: CASSESTEAFF.

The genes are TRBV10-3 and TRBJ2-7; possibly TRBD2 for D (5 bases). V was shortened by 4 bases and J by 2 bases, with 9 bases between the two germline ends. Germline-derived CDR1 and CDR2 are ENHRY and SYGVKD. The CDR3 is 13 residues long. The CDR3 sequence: CAISGTGAYEQYF. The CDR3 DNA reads TGTGCCATCAGTGGGACCGGGGCCTACGAGCAGTACTTC.

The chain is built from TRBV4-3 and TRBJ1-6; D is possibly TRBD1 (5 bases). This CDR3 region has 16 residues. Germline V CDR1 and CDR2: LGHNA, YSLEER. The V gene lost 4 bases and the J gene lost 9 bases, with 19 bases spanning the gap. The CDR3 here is CASSLGGRDGASPLHF. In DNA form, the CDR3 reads TGCGCCAGCAGCCTAGGAGGTAGGGACGGAGCTTCACCCCTCCACTTT.

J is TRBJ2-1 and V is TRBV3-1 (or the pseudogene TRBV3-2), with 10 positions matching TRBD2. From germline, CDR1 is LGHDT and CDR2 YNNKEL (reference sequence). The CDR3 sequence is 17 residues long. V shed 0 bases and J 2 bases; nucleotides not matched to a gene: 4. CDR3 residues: CASSQEATSGAYNEQFF. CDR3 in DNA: TGTGCCAGCAGCCAAGAGGCAACTAGCGGGGCCTACAATGAGCAGTTCTTC.